This T cell receptor (beta chain) was recorded in a study of blood T cells in healthy people across ages. With regard to this clonotype: Its antigen is unidentified.

Combining a sample-barcoded 5' primer with a J-beta primer mix, a second PCR ran for roughly 7 to 11 cycles. TCRdb called the 5' RACE reads again in MiXCR, with one record for every CDR3 protein. This table holds under 850,000 distinct CDR3 sequences, around 36% found once. V lost 7 bases and J lost 3; bases outside the gene matches: 15. The CDR3 runs 17 residues. General study results and limits: Among T cells, TCR beta diversity per million cells dropped roughly linearly as age rose. Percentage of naive T cells showed a strong correlation with TCR beta diversity. Any changes in expanded clonotypes were possibly confounded, as donor CMV status remained unknown.

The TCR was taken from a man between 18 and 29 years old in good health. The chain carries TRBV12-3 or TRBV12-4 and TRBJ1-5, with 7 positions matching TRBD1. Material for sequencing was blood. The CDR3 sequence: CASTRGQLGTANQPQHF. CDR3 nucleotide sequence: TGTGCCAGCACCCGTGGGCAACTTGGGACAGCCAATCAGCCCCAGCATTTT.